This TCR beta chain was retrieved from a study of control samples from healthy donors and cancer patients (dated by TCRdb to between 2020 and 2021). The method was the immunoSEQ multiplex PCR assay. In TCRdb, the immuneACCESS table is reduced to in-frame sequences with V and J assigned. These tables do not hold every clone; where another copy was compared, an unresolved V gene accounts for under half, and the others remain unexplained. The sample contains 160,000 or so clones, roughly 92% of them found a single time. The ten most abundant clones make up 2% to 2.5% of the sample. In regard to this clone: Its antigen is unknown. Nothing much larger sits one base from this clone, and base qualities are not available.

The receptor comes from a man aged 45-60 years in good health. Sample: blood.

Read as DNA, the sequence is TGTGCCAGCAGCCTAACTTGGGACTACGAGCAGTACTTC. It translates to CASSLTWDYEQYF. The rearrangement combines TRBV6-5 with TRBJ2-7, with no reliable assignment of the D segment. Between the V and J ends, shortened by 6 bases and 3 bases respectively, the junction contains 12 bases. The CDR3 measures 13 amino acids from cysteine to phenylalanine. Just the 39-base CDR3 DNA is kept, in frame starting at base 1. In the germline V gene, CDR1 corresponds to MNHEY and CDR2 to SVGAGI.